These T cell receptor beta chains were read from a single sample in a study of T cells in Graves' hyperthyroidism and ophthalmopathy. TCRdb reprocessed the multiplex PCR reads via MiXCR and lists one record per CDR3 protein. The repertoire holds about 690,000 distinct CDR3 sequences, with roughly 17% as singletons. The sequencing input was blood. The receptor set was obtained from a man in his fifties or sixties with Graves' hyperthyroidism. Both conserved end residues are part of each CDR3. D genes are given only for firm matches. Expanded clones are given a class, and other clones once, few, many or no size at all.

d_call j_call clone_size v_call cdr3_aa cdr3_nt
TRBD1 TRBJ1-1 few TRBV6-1 CASRSTGKNTEAFF TGTGCCAGCAGATCGACAGGGAAGAACACTGAAGCTTTCTTT
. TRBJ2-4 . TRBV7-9 CASSFYPGKNIQYF TGTGCCAGCAGCTTTTACCCAGGGAAAAACATTCAGTACTTC
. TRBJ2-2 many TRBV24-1 CATSKSGLPTGELFF TGTGCCACCAGTAAATCCGGACTACCCACCGGGGAGCTGTTTTTT
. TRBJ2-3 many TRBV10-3 CAISDRGTSTDTQYF TGTGCCATCAGTGATCGCGGGACGAGCACAGATACGCAGTATTTT
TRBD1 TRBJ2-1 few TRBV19 CASRGTDYNEQFF TGTGCCAGTAGGGGGACAGATTACAATGAGCAGTTCTTC
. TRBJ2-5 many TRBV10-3 CAISENRGQETQYF TGTGCCATCAGTGAGAATAGGGGGCAAGAGACCCAGTACTTC
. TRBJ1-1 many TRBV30 CAWSVGVTEAFF TGTGCCTGGAGTGTGGGGGTGACTGAAGCTTTCTTT
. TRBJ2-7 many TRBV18 CASSPFRDEQYF TGTGCCAGCTCACCATTTCGCGACGAGCAGTACTTC
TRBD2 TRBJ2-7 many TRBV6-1 CASGAGGVYEQYF TGTGCCAGCGGGGCGGGAGGTGTTTACGAGCAGTACTTC
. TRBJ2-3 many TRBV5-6 CASRPVGGPTDTQYF TGTGCCAGCAGACCCGTTGGGGGTCCCACAGATACGCAGTATTTT
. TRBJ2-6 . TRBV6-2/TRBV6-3 CATEDGSEEGANVLTF TGTGCCACCGAGGACGGGTCGGAGGAAGGGGCCAACGTCCTGACTTTC
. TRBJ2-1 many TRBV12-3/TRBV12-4 CASSLPPGSNEQFF TGTGCCAGCAGTTTACCACCGGGCTCCAATGAGCAGTTCTTC
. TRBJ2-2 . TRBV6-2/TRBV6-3 CASSYRGYGGELFF TGTGCCAGCAGTTACAGGGGGTATGGCGGGGAGCTGTTTTTT
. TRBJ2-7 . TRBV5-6 CASISQDSYEQYF TGTGCCAGCATAAGCCAGGACTCCTACGAGCAGTACTTC
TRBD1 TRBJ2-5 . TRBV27 CASSTRQGSETQYF TGCGCCAGCAGCACCCGACAGGGTTCGGAGACCCAGTACTTC
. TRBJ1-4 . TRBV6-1 CASSRTVTNEKLFF TGTGCCAGCAGCCGGACCGTCACTAATGAAAAACTGTTTTTT
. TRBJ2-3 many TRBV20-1 CSAPDFLERSTDTQYF TGCAGTGCTCCGGACTTCCTGGAGCGGAGCACAGATACGCAGTATTTT
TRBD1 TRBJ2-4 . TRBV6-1 CASSKQGGFQYF TGTGCCAGCAGTAAACAGGGGGGATTTCAGTACTTC
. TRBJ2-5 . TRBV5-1 CASSPGTSEGETQYF TGCGCCAGCAGCCCCGGGACTTCCGAGGGAGAGACCCAGTACTTC
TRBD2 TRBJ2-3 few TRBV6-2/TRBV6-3 CASSSGLAGEWRDTQYF TGTGCCAGCAGTTCCGGACTAGCGGGAGAGTGGAGGGATACGCAGTATTTT
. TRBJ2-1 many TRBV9 CASTGMYNEQFF TGTGCCAGCACCGGGATGTACAATGAGCAGTTCTTC
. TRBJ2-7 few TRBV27 CASTHFPDAGEQYF TGTGCCAGCACCCATTTCCCCGATGCGGGCGAGCAGTACTTC
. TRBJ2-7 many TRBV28 CASSLSGGPYEQYF TGTGCCAGCAGTTTATCAGGGGGGCCCTACGAGCAGTACTTC
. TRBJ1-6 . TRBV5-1 CASSLEGRISPLHF TGCGCCAGCAGCTTGGAGGGCAGGATCTCACCCCTCCACTTT
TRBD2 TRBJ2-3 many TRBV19 CASSARLAEGNTDTQYF TGTGCCAGTAGTGCCCGACTAGCGGAGGGGAACACAGATACGCAGTATTTT
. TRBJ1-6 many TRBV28 CASSLSSGVGGSPLHF TGTGCCAGCAGTTTAAGTTCAGGGGTTGGTGGTTCACCCCTCCACTTT
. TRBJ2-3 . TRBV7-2 CASSFAGSDTQYF TGTGCCAGCAGCTTTGCTGGGTCAGATACGCAGTATTTT
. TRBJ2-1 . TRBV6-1 CASSKRLEDNEQFF TGTGCCAGCAGTAAGCGCCTAGAGGACAATGAGCAGTTCTTC
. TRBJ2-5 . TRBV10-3 CAIRGDQETQYF TGTGCCATCAGGGGGGACCAAGAGACCCAGTACTTC
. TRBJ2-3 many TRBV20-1 CSARDRLLTTDTQYF TGCAGTGCTAGAGATAGGTTGCTAACTACAGATACGCAGTATTTT
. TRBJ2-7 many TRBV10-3 CAIMNPTGIYEQYF TGTGCCATCATGAATCCTACAGGGATCTACGAGCAGTACTTC
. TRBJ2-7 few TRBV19 CASSTRLGDGQYF TGTGCCAGTAGTACCAGACTGGGCGACGGGCAGTACTTC
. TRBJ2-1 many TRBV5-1 CASSPYLTYNEQFF TGCGCCAGCAGCCCGTACCTGACATACAATGAGCAGTTCTTC
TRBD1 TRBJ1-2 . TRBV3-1 CASSQDRGTGYGYTF TGTGCCAGCAGCCAAGATCGGGGGACAGGCTATGGCTACACCTTC
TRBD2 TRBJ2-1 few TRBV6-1 CASRGGNYNEQFF TGTGCCAGCAGGGGGGGGAACTACAATGAGCAGTTCTTC
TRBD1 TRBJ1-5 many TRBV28 CASRPGDSSQPQHF TGTGCCAGCCGCCCCGGGGACAGCAGCCAGCCCCAGCATTTT
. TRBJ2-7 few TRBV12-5 CASGLIRGNYYEQYF TGTGCTAGTGGTTTGATCCGGGGTAATTACTACGAGCAGTACTTC
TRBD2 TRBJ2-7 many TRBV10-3 CAISSGTSGGAYEQYF TGTGCCATCAGTTCCGGGACTAGCGGGGGGGCCTACGAGCAGTACTTC
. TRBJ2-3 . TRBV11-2 CASSSGRGARTDTQYF TGTGCCAGCAGCTCCGGACGGGGGGCCCGGACAGATACGCAGTATTTT
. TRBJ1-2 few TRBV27 CASMTATSVDGYTF TGTGCCAGTATGACGGCTACATCTGTGGATGGCTACACCTTC
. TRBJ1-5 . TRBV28 CASSEPGSHQPQHF TGTGCCAGCAGTGAACCGGGCTCCCATCAGCCCCAGCATTTT
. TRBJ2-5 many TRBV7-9 CASSLARQATQYF TGTGCCAGCAGCTTAGCCAGACAGGCGACCCAGTACTTC
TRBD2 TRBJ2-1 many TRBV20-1 CSAPRASGNNEQFF TGCAGTGCTCCGAGGGCTAGCGGAAACAATGAGCAGTTCTTC
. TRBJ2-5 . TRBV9 CASSVAPQREETQYF TGTGCCAGCAGCGTAGCCCCCCAGCGGGAAGAGACCCAGTACTTC
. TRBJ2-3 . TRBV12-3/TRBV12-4 CASSFGARQYF TGTGCCAGCAGTTTTGGGGCCAGGCAGTATTTT